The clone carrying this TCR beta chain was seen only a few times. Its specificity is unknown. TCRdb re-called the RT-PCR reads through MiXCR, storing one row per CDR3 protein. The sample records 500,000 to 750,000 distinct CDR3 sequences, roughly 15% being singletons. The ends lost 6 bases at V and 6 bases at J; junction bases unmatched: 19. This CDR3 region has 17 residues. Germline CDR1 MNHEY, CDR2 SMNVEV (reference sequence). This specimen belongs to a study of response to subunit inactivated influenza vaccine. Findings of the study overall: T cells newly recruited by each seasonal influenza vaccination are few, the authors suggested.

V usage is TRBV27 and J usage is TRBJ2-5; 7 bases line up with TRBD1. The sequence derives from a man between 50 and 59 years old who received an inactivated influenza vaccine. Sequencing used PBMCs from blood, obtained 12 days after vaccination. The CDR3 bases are TGTGCCAGCAGCCGAGAAGGGGGCCCAACTTCCGTACAGACCCAGTACTTC. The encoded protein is CASSREGGPTSVQTQYF.